This T cell receptor beta chain was identified in a study of T cell responses to AZD1222 COVID-19 vaccine. Study results and limitations: Clonal diversity may have been underestimated in mostly white British donors.

As for this clone: The antigen is not known.

The CDR3 loop spans 13 amino acids. CDR1 MNHEY and CDR2 SVGAGI come from the germline V gene. V dropped 7 bases and J dropped 6; count of bases not matched to a gene: 5. It was second doses at about 4 or about 12 weeks that were pooled. TCRdb's table, derived via immunoSEQ multiplex PCR, lists solely in-frame clones and lacks some. The profile shows fewer than 130,000 clones, more than 90% of them singletons. Here the sequenced sample was peripheral blood, taken 28 days after the second AZD1222 dose. The gene calls are TRBV6-5 and TRBJ2-1; TRBD2 aligns across 8 bases. This TCR was sampled from an adult who received the AZD1222 COVID-19 vaccine. CDR3 loop: CASMESGGNEQFF. The CDR3 bases are TGTGCCAGCATGGAGAGCGGGGGCAATGAGCAGTTCTTC.